Detailed here is one T cell receptor beta chain. What it recognizes is unknown. This record comes from a study of brain T cells in children with intractable seizures. Notes on the study in general: Pre-surgery blood may have been undersampled, hiding some clones.

Sequencing used immunoSEQ multiplex PCR; TCRdb keeps in-frame clones, though not all of them. Of 50,000 to 75,000 clones listed, 95% to 97% are singletons. Looked up from germline, CDR1 is SGHNT and CDR2 is YYREEE (reference sequence). This CDR3 is 16 amino acids long. J lost 0 bases, V lost 3 bases, and 5 bases had no gene match. The receptor comes from a boy under two years old with focal cortical dysplasia and intractable seizures. Material: peripheral blood, obtained at surgery. The rearrangement joins TRBV5-4 to TRBJ2-7, with 11 bases fitting TRBD2. CDR3 nucleotides: TGTGCCAGCAGCTACCCGGGACTAGCGGCCTCCTACGAGCAGTACTTC. Amino acid sequence: CASSYPGLAASYEQYF.